These 6 T cell receptor beta chains share one sample of origin, sequenced in a study of blood T cells in healthy people across ages. Primers used in a second PCR of roughly 6 to 12 cycles were a sample-barcoded 5' primer and a J-beta primer mix. TCRdb reprocessed the 5' RACE reads via MiXCR and lists one record per CDR3 protein. This table has about 1.4 million distinct CDR3 sequences, 59% appearing once. Material for sequencing was blood. The receptors were gathered from a man younger than 35 in good health.

The chain combines TRBV5-1 with TRBJ2-3; 11 bases fit TRBD2. Losses at the gene ends were 3 bases for V and 2 bases for J; bases not matched to a gene: 5. CDR1 is SGHRS and CDR2 is YFSETQ in the germline V gene. The CDR3 contains 16 residues. The CDR3 DNA reads as TGCGCCAGCAGCTGGAGTAGCGGGGGGGCCACAGATACGCAGTATTTT. Translated, it gives CASSWSSGGATDTQYF.

The chain couples TRBV20-1 to TRBJ2-1, with 13 bases lining up with TRBD2. Germline CDR1 reads DFQATT; CDR2 reads SNEGSKA (reference sequence). J was trimmed by 10 bases and V by 4 bases; bases with no gene match: 7. This CDR3 is 14 amino acids long. CDR3 sequence reads: CSATTSGGIYEQFF. In DNA form, the CDR3 reads TGCAGTGCTACGACTAGCGGGGGGATCTACGAGCAGTTCTTC.

The chain uses TRBV7-9 and TRBJ1-1; 9 positions match TRBD1. Per the germline V gene, CDR1 is SEHNR and CDR2 is FQNEAQ (reference sequence). J lost 4 bases, V lost 6 bases, and 9 bases had no gene match. This CDR3 comprises 15 residues. This CDR3 is CASREKQGAGTEAFF. For the CDR3, the DNA is TGTGCCAGCAGAGAAAAACAGGGGGCGGGCACTGAAGCTTTCTTT. The whole variable domain, remainder taken from reference TRBV7-9 and TRBJ1-1, is DTGVSQNPRHKITKRGQNVTFRCDPISEHNRLYWYRQTLGQGPEFLTYFQNEAQLEKSRLLSDRFSAERPKGSFSTLEIQRTEQGDSAMYLCASREKQGAGTEAFFGQGTRLTVV.

The rearrangement links TRBV5-6 to TRBJ2-6; tentatively, D is TRBD1 (5 bases). Trimming removed 3 bases from V and 0 bases from J, with 10 bases in between. This CDR3 contains 16 residues. Germline CDR1 SGHDT, CDR2 YYEEEE. The CDR3 loop is CASSWTLPSGANVLTF. Written as DNA, the CDR3 is TGTGCCAGCAGCTGGACACTCCCCTCTGGGGCCAACGTCCTGACTTTC.

This clonotype was observed once. This chain links TRBV20-1 with TRBJ2-7, with 7 positions matching TRBD2. The germline CDR1 and CDR2 sequences are DFQATT and SNEGSKA (reference sequence). The CDR3 is made up of 17 amino acids. The junction had 15 bases not matched to a gene; V was cut back by 3 bases and J by 1 base. In nucleotides, the CDR3 is TGCAGTGCTAGTGGTCAACGCTTGGCGGGAGTGTCCTACGAGCAGTACTTC. This translates into CSASGQRLAGVSYEQYF.

This clonotype has a handful of counts. The V call is TRBV6-2 or TRBV6-3, the J call TRBJ2-3; D is uncertain. Germline loops: CDR1 MNHEY, CDR2 SVGEGT. Between the trimmed V and J ends, which lost 7 bases and 3 bases, there was a span of 8 bases. The CDR3 sequence is 12 residues long. The CDR3 DNA reads as TGTGCCAGCACTTTACCTACAGATACGCAGTATTTT. Its protein is CASTLPTDTQYF.